This is a list of T cell receptor beta chains from one sample in a study of T cell responses to AZD1222 COVID-19 vaccine. Produced via immunoSEQ multiplex PCR; TCRdb's table is partial and in-frame only. In the table there are fewer than 200,000 clones, about 90% of which are singletons. The sequencing used peripheral blood, collected 28 days after the second AZD1222 dose. These receptors were collected from an adult who received the AZD1222 COVID-19 vaccine. Both conserved end residues are part of each CDR3. A D gene is named only where the DNA matches it firmly. Expanded clones are given a class, and other clones once, few, many or no size at all.

size	J	D	V	length	CDR3	DNA
NA	TRBJ2-5	NA	TRBV12-3/TRBV12-4	13	CASRPTGQETQYF	TGTGCCAGCAGGCCGACGGGGCAAGAGACCCAGTACTTC
NA	TRBJ1-4	NA	TRBV7-9	16	CASSRVMGPTLGVLFF	TGTGCCAGCAGCCGAGTTATGGGACCAACACTCGGCGTCCTGTTTTTT
NA	TRBJ1-6	TRBD1	TRBV12-3/TRBV12-4	13	CASSLGQGVTLHF	TGTGCCAGCAGTTTAGGACAGGGAGTGACCCTCCACTTT
NA	TRBJ1-2	TRBD1	TRBV24-1	15	CATSDPGTGRHGYTF	TGTGCCACCAGTGATCCCGGGACAGGGAGGCATGGCTACACCTTC
NA	TRBJ1-3	NA	TRBV11-2	16	CASSLGLRPSGNTIYF	TGTGCCAGCAGCTTGGGACTTCGCCCCTCTGGAAACACCATATATTTT
NA	TRBJ2-7	NA	TRBV28	13	CASGRQTFYEQYF	TGTGCCAGCGGCCGACAGACTTTCTACGAGCAGTACTTC
few	TRBJ2-2	NA	TRBV9	12	CASSRATGELFF	TGTGCCAGCAGCAGGGCCACCGGGGAGCTGTTTTTT
NA	TRBJ2-7	NA	TRBV7-7	15	CASSVADSLVYEQYF	TGTGCTAGTTCCGTGGCGGACAGTTTAGTCTACGAGCAGTACTTC
NA	TRBJ1-1	NA	TRBV29-1	14	CSAQPANTDTEAFF	TGCAGCGCCCAACCGGCAAATACGGACACTGAAGCTTTCTTT
NA	TRBJ1-1	TRBD1	TRBV14	18	CASSANWDRGVWDTEAFF	TGTGCCAGCAGCGCAAATTGGGACAGGGGCGTTTGGGACACTGAAGCTTTCTTT
NA	TRBJ1-1	NA	TRBV10-2	13	CASSEGGLGEAFF	TGCGCCAGCAGTGAAGGGGGGTTGGGTGAAGCTTTCTTT
NA	TRBJ2-2	NA	TRBV25-1	14	CASSESGASGELFF	TGTGCCAGCAGTGAATCGGGGGCGAGCGGGGAGCTGTTTTTT
NA	TRBJ1-6	NA	TRBV9	13	CASSSGQNSPLHF	TGTGCCAGCAGCTCTGGCCAGAATTCACCCCTCCACTTT
NA	TRBJ2-7	NA	TRBV7-2	13	CASSLGPNYEQYF	TGTGCCAGCAGCTTAGGCCCCAACTACGAGCAGTACTTC
NA	TRBJ1-2	TRBD1	TRBV7-6	18	CASSPPPHGTGDVRGYTF	TGTGCCAGCAGCCCTCCCCCCCACGGGACAGGGGATGTACGCGGCTACACCTTC
NA	TRBJ1-2	NA	TRBV6-5	13	CASITDRVHGYTF	TGTGCCAGCATCACAGACAGAGTGCATGGCTACACCTTC
NA	TRBJ2-3	NA	TRBV6-6	16	CASTRQGLPNTDTQYF	TGTGCCAGCACCAGACAAGGGCTCCCAAACACAGATACGCAGTATTTT
NA	TRBJ1-1	NA	TRBV30	14	CAWSVNLRGTEAFF	TGTGCCTGGAGTGTGAACCTCCGAGGGACTGAAGCTTTCTTT
NA	TRBJ2-3	NA	TRBV7-9	12	CASRTATDTQYF	TGTGCCAGCAGGACAGCCACAGATACGCAGTATTTT
NA	TRBJ1-1	TRBD1	TRBV13	18	CASSLPRDRGYWYTEAFF	TGTGCCAGCAGCTTACCTCGGGACAGGGGGTATTGGTACACTGAAGCTTTCTTT
NA	TRBJ1-1	NA	TRBV12-3/TRBV12-4	13	CASRNAMNTEAFF	TGTGCCAGCAGGAATGCCATGAACACTGAAGCTTTCTTT
NA	TRBJ2-3	NA	TRBV7-8	12	CASSSTAYTQYF	TGTGCCAGCAGCTCCACCGCCTATACGCAGTATTTT
once	TRBJ2-7	TRBD1	TRBV5-1	14	CASSPRTGSYEQYF	TGCGCCAGCAGCCCCCGGACAGGTTCCTACGAGCAGTACTTC
NA	TRBJ2-1	NA	TRBV24-1	17	CATSDFRGQVPYNEQFF	TGTGCCACCAGTGATTTTAGGGGTCAGGTCCCCTACAATGAGCAGTTCTTC